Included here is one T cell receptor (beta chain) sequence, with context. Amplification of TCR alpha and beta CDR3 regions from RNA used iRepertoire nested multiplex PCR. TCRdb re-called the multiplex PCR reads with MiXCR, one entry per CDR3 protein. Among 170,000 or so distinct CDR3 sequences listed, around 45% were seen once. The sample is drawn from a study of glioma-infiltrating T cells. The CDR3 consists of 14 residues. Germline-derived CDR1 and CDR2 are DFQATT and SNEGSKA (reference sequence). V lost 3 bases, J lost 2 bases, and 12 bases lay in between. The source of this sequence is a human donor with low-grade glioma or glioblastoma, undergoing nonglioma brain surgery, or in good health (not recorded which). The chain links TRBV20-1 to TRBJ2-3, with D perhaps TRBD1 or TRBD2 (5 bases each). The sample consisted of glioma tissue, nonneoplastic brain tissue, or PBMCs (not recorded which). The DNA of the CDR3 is TGCAGTGCTAGTAACGGGACCCACACAGATACGCAGTATTTT. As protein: CSASNGTHTDTQYF.